The 8 T cell receptor beta chains below all came from one sample that was sequenced in a study of CD8 T cells in Susac syndrome. Reverse transcription of roughly 0.45 to 1 ug RNA was carried out with random hexamers. From the immunoSEQ multiplex PCR reads, TCRdb called clonotypes with MiXCR, one entry per CDR3 protein. In the table there are 150,000 to 200,000 distinct CDR3 sequences, 91% of which are singletons. The sample consisted of CD4+ T cells from PBMCs. These receptors came from a human donor with Susac syndrome.

The chain joins TRBV19 to TRBJ2-3; 8 nucleotides align to TRBD2. V was pared by 3 bases and J by 5 bases, with 7 bases of the junction left unmatched. Germline lookup yields CDR1 LNHDA and CDR2 SQIVND (reference sequence). The CDR3 length is 15 residues. Here the CDR3 reads CASSIFGGDEDTQYF. CDR3 DNA sequence: TGTGCCAGTAGTATTTTCGGGGGGGATGAAGATACGCAGTATTTT.

The genes are TRBV7-3 and TRBJ2-1, with TRBD2 matching over 13 bases. The germline gives CDR1 SGHTA, CDR2 FQGTGA. The CDR3 is made up of 16 amino acids. J lost 7 bases, V lost 5 bases, and 8 bases had no gene match. This CDR3 reads CASSARTSGGENEQFF. CDR3 coding DNA: TGTGCCAGCAGCGCCCGGACTAGCGGGGGTGAGAATGAGCAGTTCTTC.

The chain is built from TRBV5-1 and TRBJ2-2; maybe TRBD1 (5 bases). CDR3 size: 14 residues. Looked up from germline, CDR1 is SGHRS and CDR2 is YFSETQ. The ends were cut back, 5 bases at V and 0 bases at J, with 8 bases in the middle. CDR3 sequence (DNA): TGCGCCAGCAGACAGGCTGCGAACACCGGGGAGCTGTTTTTT. Translated: CASRQAANTGELFF.

This chain joins TRBV7-3 and TRBJ2-5; 8 bases map to TRBD1. V was pared by 3 bases and J by 2 bases, with 2 bases of the junction left unmatched. CDR3 size: 14 residues. Germline V CDR1 and CDR2: SGHTA, FQGTGA. The CDR3 loop reads CASSLGTGQETQYF. The DNA for the CDR3 is TGTGCCAGCAGCTTGGGGACAGGTCAAGAGACCCAGTACTTC.

The chain links TRBV28 to TRBJ1-3, with D perhaps TRBD1 (6 bases). Germline CDR1 and CDR2: MDHEN and SYDVKM. V was clipped by 6 bases and J by 3 bases, with 15 bases between them. The CDR3 has 15 amino acids. The CDR3 region has the DNA TGTGCCAGCAGCCCAGGAGGGGGATATGGAAACACCATATATTTT. The encoded protein is CASSPGGGYGNTIYF.

This rearrangement joins TRBV12-3 or TRBV12-4 to TRBJ1-1; D gene uncertain. This CDR3 has 12 amino acids. V shed 5 bases and J shed 7 bases, with 11 bases lying between them. The CDR3 is CASSTLSVEAFF. For the CDR3, the DNA is TGTGCCAGCAGTACATTGTCGGTTGAAGCTTTCTTT.

The chain is built from TRBV20-1 and TRBJ2-7, with 8 bases fitting TRBD1. This CDR3 has 13 residues. The V gene's germline CDR1 is DFQATT and CDR2 SNEGSKA (reference sequence). V lost 4 bases, J lost 4 bases, and 6 bases stayed unmatched. The chain's CDR3 is CSAIQGVAYEQYF. Here the CDR3 DNA reads TGCAGTGCTATACAGGGGGTGGCTTACGAGCAGTACTTC.

This clonotype occurred once. V is TRBV29-1 and J is TRBJ2-1, with 8 bases aligning to TRBD1. Trimming took 7 bases from V and 6 from J; bases not matched to a gene: 8. This CDR3 contains 13 residues. Per germline, CDR1 SQVTM and CDR2 ANQGSEA. The CDR3, as DNA: TGCAGCGGGGGGACAGGCACGGGCAATGAGCAGTTCTTC. Translating it yields CSGGTGTGNEQFF.